Listed here are 16 T cell receptor beta chains from one sample, sequenced in a study of blood T cell repertoires in COVID-19. Repertoires were generated with immunoSEQ multiplex PCR, while TCRdb's copy carries only in-frame clones and drops some. The table records just over 350,000 clones, around nine tenths of them present only once. Specimen: peripheral blood. Receptors were obtained from a woman aged 60-75 years with COVID-19, enrolled during active disease.

The rearrangement uses TRBV15 and TRBJ1-1; D is unclear. The V gene's germline CDR1 is LNHNV and CDR2 YYDKDF (reference sequence). Trimming removed 0 bases at V and 5 bases at J, with 4 bases between. The CDR3 loop spans 12 amino acids. In DNA, the CDR3 is TGTGCCACCAGCAGAGACAGGACTGAAGCTTTCTTT. This sequence encodes CATSRDRTEAFF. The variable domain in full, with the rest retrieved from reference TRBV15 and TRBJ1-1, is DAMVIQNPRYQVTQFGKPVTLSCSQTLNHNVMYWYQQKSSQAPKLLFHYYDKDFNNEADTPDNFQSRRPNTSFCFLDIRSPGLGDTAMYLCATSRDRTEAFFGQGTRLTVV.

The chain employs TRBV18 and TRBJ1-5, with no clear D. The V gene's germline CDR1 is KGHSH and CDR2 LQKENI. Trimming shortened V by 2 bases and J by 6 bases, and 14 bases separated the two germline ends. The CDR3 is 15 amino acids. This CDR3 is CASSPFLQSGQPQHF. The CDR3 region has the DNA TGTGCCAGCTCACCATTTCTCCAATCCGGTCAGCCCCAGCATTTT.

The chain employs TRBV19 and TRBJ2-7; 9 nucleotides line up with TRBD1. V lost 5 bases, J lost 7 bases, and 6 bases stayed unmatched. Per the germline V gene, CDR1 is LNHDA and CDR2 is SQIVND (reference sequence). CDR3 length: 13 residues. CDR3 nucleotide sequence: TGTGCCAGTAGTTACATGGGACAGGGAGAGCAGTACTTC. It is translated as CASSYMGQGEQYF. The full variable domain, in which reference TRBV19 and TRBJ2-7 provide the parts outside the CDR3, is DGGITQSPKYLFRKEGQNVTLSCEQNLNHDAMYWYRQDPGQGLRLIYYSQIVNDFQKGDIAEGYSVSREKKESFPLTVTSAQKNPTAFYLCASSYMGQGEQYFGPGTRLTVT.

The chain has TRBV9 and TRBJ2-1; D is uncertain. In germline, CDR1 is SGDLS, CDR2 YYNGEE. The CDR3 has 13 amino acids. Trimming cost V 0 bases and J 6 bases, with 7 bases left between them. The chain's CDR3 is CASSVAQVNEQFF. The CDR3 nucleotides are TGTGCCAGCAGCGTAGCGCAGGTCAATGAGCAGTTCTTC.

This chain links TRBV7-9 with TRBJ2-7, with 9 bases that match TRBD1. This CDR3 is 16 amino acids long. The V gene's germline CDR1 is SEHNR and CDR2 FQNEAQ (reference sequence). V shed 5 bases and J 10 bases; nucleotides not matched to a gene: 18. Here the CDR3 reads CASSARTTGGIDPQYF. Here the CDR3 DNA reads TGTGCCAGCAGCGCCCGAACTACAGGGGGCATAGACCCACAGTACTTC.

This clone came up once. The gene calls are TRBV7-6 and TRBJ1-6; no clear D gene. Germline assignment: CDR1 SGHVS and CDR2 FNYEAQ. Between the trimmed V and J ends, which lost 5 bases and 9 bases, there was a span of 17 bases. The CDR3 consists of 15 residues. Written as DNA, the CDR3 is TGTGCCAGCAGCCGAAGTTCGGTCCGGGGTTCACCCCTCCACTTT. It is translated as CASSRSSVRGSPLHF.

This rearrangement joins TRBV20-1 to TRBJ2-1; 8 bases align to TRBD1. Germline lookup yields CDR1 DFQATT and CDR2 SNEGSKA (reference sequence). The CDR3 extends over 11 amino acids. Germline trimming cut 6 bases from V and 12 bases from J; bases unmatched to any gene: 7. The CDR3 loop reads CSAARQGWQFF. The CDR3 DNA follows: TGCAGTGCGGCACGACAGGGGTGGCAGTTCTTC.

The chain employs TRBV2 and TRBJ2-7; TRBD2 matches 13 bases. This CDR3 is built from 15 residues. Trimming took 7 bases from V and 4 from J; bases not matched to a gene: 7. Germline-derived CDR1 and CDR2 are SNHLY and FYNNEI. CDR3 amino acids: CASMRLAGGRYEQYF. DNA for the CDR3: TGTGCCAGCATGAGACTAGCGGGGGGTCGATACGAGCAGTACTTC.

The gene calls are TRBV6-1 and TRBJ1-1; D gene uncertain. The V end lost 1 base, the J end lost 0 bases, and 6 bases lay between the germline ends. This CDR3 comprises 14 residues. Germline CDR1 reads MNHNS; CDR2 reads SASEGT. CDR3 sequence (DNA): TGTGCCAGCAGTGAAGAAACGGTGAACACTGAAGCTTTCTTT. It encodes CASSEETVNTEAFF.

This clone has only one observation. The rearrangement joins TRBV18 to TRBJ1-2, with D tentatively TRBD1 (5 bases). CDR1 is KGHSH, CDR2 LQKENI, per germline. Trimming removed 3 bases at V and 5 bases at J, with 16 bases between. CDR3 size: 15 residues. The CDR3 DNA reads as TGTGCCAGCTCACCCGACGGGCAGGGCCGATATGGCTACACCTTC. Protein product: CASSPDGQGRYGYTF.

As for this clone: The sample has other DNA sequences that encode this CDR3 too. This sequence joins TRBV7-3 and TRBJ1-6, with D uncertain. Deletions cut 2 bases from V and 7 bases from J, with 6 bases between. Germline loops: CDR1 SGHTA, CDR2 FQGTGA. CDR3 length: 13 amino acids. CDR3 DNA: TGTGCCAGCAGCTTACGGAGCAATTCACCCCTCCACTTT. As protein: CASSLRSNSPLHF.

This clone has a handful of counts. The gene calls are TRBV4-2 and TRBJ2-7; 11 bases match TRBD1. Trimming removed 4 bases from V and 0 bases from J; junction bases left unmatched: 5. Germline CDR1 LGHNA, CDR2 YNFKEQ. The CDR3 is made up of 16 amino acids. In DNA form, the CDR3 reads TGTGCCAGCAGCCCAGCGGGGACAGGGGGCTCCTACGAGCAGTACTTC. Translating it yields CASSPAGTGGSYEQYF.

This chain joins TRBV6-1 and TRBJ1-3; D remains ambiguous. This CDR3 region has 16 residues. The germline CDR1 and CDR2 sequences are MNHNS and SASEGT. Deletions cut 1 base from V and 2 bases from J, with 12 bases between. In nucleotides, the CDR3 is TGTGCCAGCAGTGAAGGCAGTCTGGCCCCTGGAAACACCATATATTTT. Amino acids: CASSEGSLAPGNTIYF.

The chain joins TRBV6-2 or TRBV6-3 to TRBJ1-1; TRBD1 is a possible D gene (6 bases). The V end lost 3 bases, the J end lost 1 base, and 12 bases lay between the germline ends. CDR1 and CDR2 (germline): MNHEY, SVGEGT. This CDR3 comprises 15 residues. The CDR3 loop reads CASSYIRTANTEAFF. CDR3 in DNA: TGTGCCAGCAGTTATATTAGGACAGCGAACACTGAAGCTTTCTTT.

This sequence joins TRBV7-3 and TRBJ2-7; TRBD1 matches at 7 bases. Germline assignment: CDR1 SGHTA and CDR2 FQGTGA. J gave up 5 bases and V 3 bases, and 4 bases lay outside the gene matches. The CDR3 is 13 residues long. In nucleotides, the CDR3 is TGTGCCAGCAGCTTCCAGACAGGGAACGAGCAGTACTTC. Protein: CASSFQTGNEQYF. Full variable domain (outside the CDR3, taken from reference TRBV7-3 and TRBJ2-7): GAGVSQTPSNKVTEKGKYVELRCDPISGHTALYWYRQSLGQGPEFLIYFQGTGAADDSGLPNDRFFAVRPEGSVSTLKIQRTERGDSAVYLCASSFQTGNEQYFGPGTRLTVT.

This chain links TRBV5-6 with TRBJ2-5; 8 bases agree with TRBD1. V was clipped by 3 bases and J by 4 bases; unmatched bases: 8. This CDR3 comprises 15 residues. Germline V lookup: CDR1 SGHDT, CDR2 YYEEEE. The CDR3 here is CASSSMTGAGETQYF. Written as DNA, the CDR3 is TGTGCCAGCAGCTCGATGACAGGGGCGGGAGAGACCCAGTACTTC.